Listed here are 27 T cell receptor beta chains from one sample, sequenced in a study of shared clonotypes between healthy human individuals (TCRdb year 2020). The method behind the library was the immunoSEQ multiplex PCR assay. TCRdb limited this immuneACCESS table to in-frame rearrangements with V and J called. A share of clones is missing; checked studies link under half to unresolved V genes, and the rest is unexplained. The sample data list about 490,000 clones, and around 80% of these were observed just once. The ten largest clones take up approximately 12% of the sample. The sequencing sample was made of PBMCs. Receptors originate from a middle-aged woman in good health. Some clones in this sample may be carry-over from other donors' samples.

J is TRBJ2-1 and V is TRBV7-3; the D gene is possibly TRBD1 (5 bases). Germline CDR1 reads SGHTA; CDR2 reads FQGTGA. V was cut by 0 bases and J by 5 bases, with 11 bases left in between. The CDR3 sequence is 15 residues long. The CDR3 region has the DNA TGTGCCAGCAGCTTAACGGGGCGGAGAGACAATGAGCAGTTCTTC. It translates to CASSLTGRRDNEQFF.

The chain uses TRBV11-2 and TRBJ2-5, with 8 bases aligning to TRBD1. Germline V gene sequence: CDR1 SGHAT, CDR2 FQNNGV. The ends lost 3 bases at V and 1 base at J; junction bases unmatched: 7. CDR3 length: 16 residues. DNA of the CDR3: TGTGCCAGCAGCTTGTTTACGGGACAGGTCCAAGAGACCCAGTACTTC. Translating gives CASSLFTGQVQETQYF.

The chain combines TRBV10-1 with TRBJ2-3, with a possible D match to TRBD2 (6 bases). CDR1 and CDR2 (germline): WNHNN, SYGVQD (reference sequence). The V end was cut by 3 bases, the J end by 4 bases, with 14 bases between. This CDR3 is 15 amino acids long. CDR3 DNA sequence: TGCGCCAGCAGTGATACGGGAGAAGCGGCAGATACGCAGTATTTT. It specifies CASSDTGEAADTQYF.

Worth noting for this clone: A much larger clone sits a single nucleotide away, making a read error possible. The chain recombines TRBV5-4 with TRBJ2-2; D remains unclear. Trimming took off 2 bases at V and 6 bases at J, with 5 bases between the two ends. There are 12 residues in the CDR3. CDR1 is SGHNT, CDR2 YYREEE, per germline (reference sequence). The CDR3 spells CASSLAAGELFF. The DNA for the CDR3 is TGTGCCAGCAGCTTAGCTGCCGGGGAGCTGTTTTTT.

The chain links TRBV6-5 to TRBJ2-1; a weak D match, TRBD2 (5 bases). Germline V gene sequence: CDR1 MNHEY, CDR2 SVGAGI. The CDR3 has 16 amino acids. V was cut by 2 bases and J by 2 bases, with 13 bases left in between. The CDR3 loop is CASSYDERKPYNEQFF. The CDR3 nucleotides are TGTGCCAGCAGTTACGATGAGCGGAAGCCCTACAATGAGCAGTTCTTC.

The rearrangement uses TRBV5-1 and TRBJ2-5; D gene ambiguous. The length of the CDR3 is 14 residues. Germline lookup yields CDR1 SGHRS and CDR2 YFSETQ. V was cut by 3 bases and J by 2 bases, with 11 bases left in between. CDR3 nucleotide sequence: TGCGCCAGCAGCTCCCTGGGAACTCAAGAGACCCAGTACTTC. It translates to CASSSLGTQETQYF.

V gene TRBV11-2 combines with J gene TRBJ2-3; 8 bases match TRBD1. V lost 6 bases and J lost 2; bases outside the gene matches: 7. The CDR3 runs to 15 residues. Germline V gene sequence: CDR1 SGHAT, CDR2 FQNNGV. The CDR3 region is CASRGQGLYTDTQYF. The CDR3 DNA reads TGTGCCAGCAGAGGACAGGGACTTTACACAGATACGCAGTATTTT.

The J gene is TRBJ1-4, the V gene TRBV9; D uncertain. This CDR3 is 13 amino acids long. Looked up from germline, CDR1 is SGDLS and CDR2 is YYNGEE. V was shortened by 6 bases and J by 5 bases, with 11 bases between the two germline ends. The CDR3 loop is CASTGLENEKLFF. DNA of the CDR3: TGTGCCAGCACTGGCCTCGAGAATGAAAAACTGTTTTTT.

This clone is labeled as medium-sized. The rearrangement uses TRBV11-2 and TRBJ2-1, with 9 bases that match TRBD2. This CDR3 has 15 amino acids. The germline CDR1 and CDR2 sequences are SGHAT and FQNNGV. V lost 5 bases to trimming and J lost 4 bases; unmatched junction nucleotides: 6. The CDR3 loop reads CASSVQAGGYNEQFF. The CDR3 DNA reads as TGTGCCAGCAGCGTGCAAGCGGGAGGATACAATGAGCAGTTCTTC.

This clone turned up a few times. The V call is TRBV21-1, the J call TRBJ2-7; TRBD2, the table's D call, was not compared with the DNA. TRBV21-1 is labeled a pseudogene. The CDR3 is 16 residues long. The DNA of the CDR3 is TGTGCCAGCAGCAAAAGTCAGACTAGCGGGAGTTACGAGCAGTACTTC. Its translation: CASSKSQTSGSYEQYF.

J is TRBJ2-7 and V is TRBV5-1; TRBD2 matches at 15 bases. Germline V lookup: CDR1 SGHRS, CDR2 YFSETQ. The CDR3 is made up of 14 amino acids. The J segment lost 9 bases and the V segment lost 0 bases, leaving 1 base of the junction unmatched. CDR3 sequence reads: CASSLVGLAGGQYF. DNA for the CDR3: TGCGCCAGCAGCTTGGTGGGACTAGCGGGAGGGCAGTACTTC.

This sequence joins TRBV5-4 and TRBJ1-1; 8 nucleotides line up with TRBD1. J lost 5 bases, V lost 4 bases, and 10 bases had no gene match. The CDR3 runs 15 residues. Germline V CDR1 and CDR2: SGHNT, YYREEE (reference sequence). DNA for the CDR3: TGTGCCAGCAGCGGCGGTGGACAGGGAGGTACTGAAGCTTTCTTT. Its translation: CASSGGGQGGTEAFF.

The CDR3 is CASSQTSAQETQYF. The CDR3 DNA reads as TGTGCCAGCAGCCAGACTAGTGCTCAAGAGACCCAGTACTTC. V gene TRBV11-3 combines with J gene TRBJ2-5, with D maybe TRBD2 (6 bases). Trimming removed 5 bases at V and 2 bases at J, with 12 bases between. The germline CDR1 and CDR2 sequences are SGHNT and YENEEA. This CDR3 comprises 14 residues.

A single count supports this clone. The chain carries TRBV19 and TRBJ1-1; D is possibly TRBD1 (5 bases). The CDR3 runs to 14 residues. Germline V gene data show CDR1 as LNHDA and CDR2 as SQIVND (reference sequence). The V and J ends lost 5 bases and 0 bases respectively, with 10 bases between them. CDR3 in DNA: TGTGCCAGTAGTCCAGGGTGGATGAACACTGAAGCTTTCTTT. It encodes CASSPGWMNTEAFF.

This clone was seen a single time. One end of the junction fails to match germline, which may point to a read error. The chain recombines TRBV6-5 with TRBJ1-2, with D possibly being TRBD1 (5 bases). The germline V gene has CDR1 MNHEY and CDR2 SVGAGI. This CDR3 is built from 15 residues. DNA of the CDR3: TGCGCCAGCACCTTATACCAGGGCTCTAACTATGGCTACACCTTC. It translates to CASTLYQGSNYGYTF.

The rearrangement uses TRBV4-3 and TRBJ1-2; possible D gene TRBD1, 6 bases. The germline V gene encodes CDR1 LGHNA and CDR2 YSLEER. CDR3 size: 15 residues. The germline V and J ends were trimmed by 1 base and 7 bases, with 16 bases remaining between them. In nucleotides, the CDR3 is TGCGCCAGCAGCCAAGTCGGCGGGGGGGCGCGTGGCTACACCTTC. Its protein is CASSQVGGGARGYTF.

The chain employs TRBV28 and TRBJ2-7; D remains ambiguous. Germline CDR1 is MDHEN and CDR2 is SYDVKM. This CDR3 has 14 amino acids. Trimming cost V 3 bases and J 0 bases, with 9 bases left between them. CDR3 nucleotide sequence: TGTGCCAGCAGTTTCGCCGAATCCTCCTACGAGCAGTACTTC. Translating gives CASSFAESSYEQYF.

The rearrangement joins TRBV7-9 to TRBJ2-5; 11 bases agree with TRBD2. After removal of 2 bases from V and 4 bases from J, the junction contained 12 bases not matched to a gene. The germline gives CDR1 SEHNR, CDR2 FQNEAQ (reference sequence). The CDR3 is 18 amino acids. DNA for the CDR3: TGTGCCAGCAGCTTACCGGGACTAGCGGCCCGGGGGGCAGAGACCCAGTACTTC. Residues: CASSLPGLAARGAETQYF.

This clone showed up just a few times. A far larger clone differs by one base, so this is likely a read error. V usage is TRBV20-1 and J usage is TRBJ1-1; D not certain. Trimming took 3 bases from V and 1 from J, leaving 3 bases between them. The CDR3 totals 11 residues. CDR1 and CDR2 from the germline V gene are DFQATT and SNEGSKA (reference sequence). In DNA, the CDR3 is TGCAGTGCTAGTGAGAACACTGAAGCTTTCTTT. Encoded protein: CSASENTEAFF.

The V and J genes are TRBV7-3 and TRBJ2-1; 8 bases match TRBD2. Germline CDR1 reads SGHTA; CDR2 reads FQGTGA. The V segment lost 0 bases and the J segment 7 bases; nucleotides outside the gene matches: 8. CDR3 length equals 16 residues. The CDR3 DNA follows: TGTGCCAGCAGCTTAACGTCGGGAGGGGACACGAATGAGCAGTTCTTC. As protein: CASSLTSGGDTNEQFF.

CDR3 in amino acids: CASRTPRGDQPQHF. CDR3 coding DNA: TGTGCCAGCAGGACCCCTAGAGGGGATCAGCCCCAGCATTTT. The gene calls are TRBV28 and TRBJ1-5; possibly TRBD1 for D (5 bases). The CDR3 runs 14 residues. V was clipped by 6 bases and J by 5 bases, with 14 bases between them. Germline loops: CDR1 MDHEN, CDR2 SYDVKM. The complete variable domain, with remaining parts taken from reference TRBV28 and TRBJ1-5, reads DVKVTQSSRYLVKRTGEKVFLECVQDMDHENMFWYRQDPGLGLRLIYFSYDVKMKEKGDIPEGYSVSREKKERFSLILESASTNQTSMYLCASRTPRGDQPQHFGDGTRLSIL.

This chain links TRBV5-1 with TRBJ2-1; D gene unclear. Germline-derived CDR1 and CDR2 are SGHRS and YFSETQ. The germline V and J ends were trimmed by 4 bases and 5 bases, with 13 bases remaining between them. The CDR3 loop spans 14 amino acids. This chain's CDR3 is CASSVLAGDNEQFF. CDR3 sequence (DNA): TGCGCCAGCAGCGTATTAGCAGGTGACAATGAGCAGTTCTTC.

CDR3 sequence (DNA): TGTGCCAGCAGTTACTCGTACCGCTTCTATAATTCACCCCTCCACTTT. Translating it yields CASSYSYRFYNSPLHF. This chain uses TRBV6-5 with TRBJ1-6; D remains unclear. This CDR3 spans 16 amino acids. Germline loops: CDR1 MNHEY, CDR2 SVGAGI. V lost 0 bases and J 3 bases, leaving 9 bases between the germline ends.

The V gene is TRBV7-8, the J gene TRBJ1-4, with D perhaps matching TRBD1 (6 bases). The length of the CDR3 is 15 residues. Germline V gene sequence: CDR1 SGHVS, CDR2 FQNEAQ. Trimming removed 8 bases from V and 7 bases from J, with 20 bases in between. The CDR3 DNA follows: TGTGCCAGCGGGGAATCGGGGGCGCCAGTTGAAAAACTGTTTTTT. This gives the protein CASGESGAPVEKLFF.

The V and J genes are TRBV4-3 and TRBJ1-2; TRBD1 aligns across 7 bases. Germline-derived CDR1 and CDR2 are LGHNA and YSLEER. This CDR3 contains 15 residues. V shed 4 bases, J shed 0 bases, and the junction held 5 bases outside the gene matches. The CDR3 coding sequence is TGCGCCAGCAGCCCCGGAGGGGGCACTAACTATGGCTACACCTTC. Its translation is CASSPGGGTNYGYTF.

The sample holds a few counts of this clone. The chain links TRBV4-3 to TRBJ2-5; weak D call: TRBD2 (6 bases). Germline V gene data show CDR1 as LGHNA and CDR2 as YSLEER. Trimming stripped 5 bases from V and 10 bases from J, with 20 bases between. CDR3 length: 14 residues. The CDR3 spells CASSTQLEAEGQYF. For the CDR3, the DNA is TGCGCCAGCAGCACCCAACTAGAGGCGGAGGGCCAGTACTTC.

The chain has TRBV7-9 and TRBJ1-6, with no clear D. The CDR3 has 13 amino acids. Germline CDR1 is SEHNR and CDR2 is FQNEAQ (reference sequence). With 5 bases removed from V and 13 bases from J, the gap between germline ends came to 15 bases. CDR3 in amino acids: CASSQSGEPPLHF. Written as DNA, the CDR3 is TGTGCCAGCAGCCAAAGCGGGGAGCCGCCCCTCCACTTT.